A single sample is the source of the 28 T cell receptor beta chains below, sequenced in a study of identical twins (dated by TCRdb to the mid-2010s). The library was built by means of 5' RACE. The data were produced on an Illumina HiSeq 2000. Through fastp at Q25 and MiXCR, TCRdb rebuilt clones from the public reads, retaining in-frame beta chains. Each CDR3 protein appears once, grouped with its most common genes and DNA. The sample data list around 530,000 distinct CDR3 sequences, and roughly 15% of these were observed just once. Together, the top ten hold 0.35% to 0.45% of the sample. These sequences were also reported in another study, on yellow fever vaccine responses in identical twins.

Sequencing was done on a sample of CD4+ T cells sorted from blood. The receptors come from a woman aged 18-29 years in good health.

The rearrangement joins TRBV7-2 to TRBJ2-3; 11 bases fit TRBD2. The CDR3 covers 17 residues. V shed 7 bases, J shed 5 bases, and the junction held 14 bases outside the gene matches. Germline CDR1 and CDR2: SGHTA and FQGNSA. Written as DNA, the CDR3 is TGTGCCAGCACCCCGGGTGAGGTAGCGGGAGGGTTAGATACGCAGTATTTT. Amino acid sequence: CASTPGEVAGGLDTQYF.

This clonotype was counted only a few times. The chain recombines TRBV14 with TRBJ2-3; TRBD2 matches 9 bases. This CDR3 has 19 residues. The J segment lost 2 bases and the V segment lost 1 base, leaving 13 bases of the junction unmatched. The germline gives CDR1 SGHDN, CDR2 FVKESK. This CDR3 is CASSQGWRGGKSSTDTQYF. DNA for the CDR3: TGTGCCAGCAGCCAAGGATGGCGGGGGGGCAAATCTTCCACAGATACGCAGTATTTT.

This rearrangement joins TRBV11-2 to TRBJ2-3; 11 positions agree with TRBD2. The CDR3 runs to 18 residues. Germline V gives CDR1 SGHAT, CDR2 FQNNGV. V lost 4 bases, J lost 2 bases, and 11 bases stayed unmatched. CDR3 region: CASSSPLLAGGPTDTQYF. The CDR3 coding sequence is TGTGCCAGCAGCTCCCCCCTGCTAGCGGGGGGACCCACAGATACGCAGTATTTT.

This clonotype was counted a few times. The CDR3 region has the DNA TGTGCCAGCAGTGAAGCCGGGGCAGATACGCAGTATTTT. Protein sequence: CASSEAGADTQYF. The genes are TRBV6-1 and TRBJ2-3, with TRBD2 as a possible D gene (5 bases). The germline CDR1 and CDR2 sequences are MNHNS and SASEGT. The CDR3 is made up of 13 amino acids. The V end lost 0 bases, the J end lost 4 bases, and 5 bases lay between the germline ends.

The CDR3 reads CASSPGAETQYF. The CDR3 region has the DNA TGTGCCAGCTCACCGGGGGCCGAGACCCAGTACTTC. The chain combines TRBV18 with TRBJ2-5; D may be TRBD1 (6 bases). V was cut by 3 bases and J by 5 bases, with 7 bases left in between. This CDR3 contains 12 residues. Germline CDR1 and CDR2: KGHSH and LQKENI.

This chain joins TRBV10-2 and TRBJ2-7; maybe TRBD1 (5 bases). Trimming pared 3 bases from V and 2 bases from J, leaving 11 bases between. Germline V gene sequence: CDR1 WSHSY, CDR2 SAAADI. The CDR3 has 14 amino acids. CDR3 region: CASSDPGQTYEQYF. CDR3 bases: TGCGCCAGCAGTGACCCAGGACAAACCTACGAGCAGTACTTC.

This clonotype was seen more than once but under ten times. The chain employs TRBV4-1 and TRBJ2-2; D possibly corresponds to TRBD1 (5 bases). The V end was cut by 0 bases, the J end by 6 bases, with 11 bases between. The CDR3 covers 15 residues. Germline V gives CDR1 MGHRA, CDR2 YSYEKL. This CDR3 is CASSQDPQGSGELFF. In DNA form, the CDR3 reads TGCGCCAGCAGCCAAGATCCCCAGGGCTCCGGGGAGCTGTTTTTT.

The rearrangement uses TRBV9 and TRBJ2-3; 15 bases match TRBD2. J lost 4 bases, V lost 1 base, and 4 bases had no gene match. This CDR3 region has 17 residues. Germline values: CDR1 SGDLS, CDR2 YYNGEE. This CDR3 is CASSVSGLAGGSDTQYF. The CDR3 DNA follows: TGTGCCAGCAGCGTATCGGGACTAGCGGGGGGTTCAGATACGCAGTATTTT.

Only a few counts were recorded for this clonotype. V gene TRBV6-2 or TRBV6-3 combines with J gene TRBJ2-7; 9 bases line up with TRBD2. V trimming: 2 bases; J trimming: 7 bases; junction bases outside the gene matches: 9. This CDR3 comprises 15 residues. CDR1 is MNHEY, CDR2 SVGEGT, per germline. CDR3 region: CASSYGGRERGEQYF. For the CDR3, the DNA is TGTGCCAGCAGTTACGGCGGGAGGGAACGAGGGGAGCAGTACTTC.

This chain uses TRBV5-1 with TRBJ2-1; D unclear. Germline V gene sequence: CDR1 SGHRS, CDR2 YFSETQ. Trimming took off 2 bases at V and 5 bases at J, with 2 bases between the two ends. The CDR3 runs to 11 residues. Here the CDR3 DNA reads TGCGCCAGCAGCTTTCACAATGAGCAGTTCTTC. Encoded protein: CASSFHNEQFF.

This clonotype has a handful of counts. The CDR3 sequence: CSAKAWDSMTEAFF. The CDR3 nucleotides are TGCAGTGCTAAGGCTTGGGACTCCATGACTGAAGCTTTCTTT. The genes are TRBV20-1 and TRBJ1-1; D perhaps matches TRBD1 (5 bases). Germline lookup yields CDR1 DFQATT and CDR2 SNEGSKA (reference sequence). The CDR3 is 14 amino acids. The V gene lost 4 bases and the J gene lost 5 bases, with 17 bases spanning the gap.

The chain couples TRBV28 to TRBJ2-3; D possibly corresponds to TRBD1 (6 bases). Germline values: CDR1 MDHEN, CDR2 SYDVKM. The V end lost 5 bases, the J end lost 2 bases, and 11 bases lay between the germline ends. CDR3 size: 14 residues. The CDR3 DNA reads TGTGCCAGCAGTAACCGGGACAACACAGATACGCAGTATTTT. Translated, it gives CASSNRDNTDTQYF.

This clonotype showed up many times. This rearrangement joins TRBV20-1 to TRBJ2-7, with no clear D. V was trimmed by 0 bases and J by 3 bases, leaving 15 bases between them. This CDR3 has 15 amino acids. CDR1 and CDR2 from the germline V gene are DFQATT and SNEGSKA (reference sequence). The CDR3 DNA reads as TGCAGTGCTAGAGATCAGGACCACTCCCACTACGAGCAGTACTTC. Amino acid sequence: CSARDQDHSHYEQYF.

The chain uses TRBV12-3 or TRBV12-4 and TRBJ2-1; TRBD1 might be the D (6 bases). The V and J ends lost 5 bases and 0 bases respectively, with 17 bases between them. The CDR3 consists of 17 residues. The CDR3 loop reads CASSQIEGRGSYNEQFF. CDR3 in DNA: TGTGCCAGCAGTCAGATCGAGGGCAGGGGCTCCTACAATGAGCAGTTCTTC.

This chain uses TRBV20-1 with TRBJ2-1, with 10 bases lining up with TRBD1. The CDR3 is 13 residues long. Germline V gene data show CDR1 as DFQATT and CDR2 as SNEGSKA (reference sequence). The ends lost 4 bases at V and 15 bases at J; junction bases unmatched: 12. CDR3 sequence (DNA): TGCAGTGCTACCGGGACAGGGGAAGGAGGTCGGTTCTTC. Residues: CSATGTGEGGRFF.

In this sample, this clonotype turned up a few times. The DNA for the CDR3 is TGTGCCAGCAGCTTAAGTTTCTCGGGGGGGAAGAATGAGCAGTTCTTC. Translated, it gives CASSLSFSGGKNEQFF. The chain links TRBV7-2 to TRBJ2-1; TRBD2 aligns across 8 bases. There are 16 residues in the CDR3. Germline V gives CDR1 SGHTA, CDR2 FQGNSA. V was clipped by 2 bases and J by 7 bases; unmatched bases: 10.

This rearrangement joins TRBV20-1 to TRBJ1-1, with D uncertain. CDR1 is DFQATT, CDR2 SNEGSKA, per germline (reference sequence). The V and J ends lost 3 bases and 3 bases respectively, with 8 bases between them. This CDR3 region has 12 residues. Here the CDR3 reads CSASTGDTEAFF. CDR3 DNA: TGCAGTGCTAGCACCGGGGACACTGAAGCTTTCTTT.

This clonotype was detected only a few times. CDR3 loop: CASSLVGGANSPLHF. CDR3 nucleotide sequence: TGCGCCAGCAGCTTGGTCGGGGGTGCGAATTCACCCCTCCACTTT. The chain employs TRBV5-1 and TRBJ1-6; the D gene is possibly TRBD1 (5 bases). CDR1 SGHRS and CDR2 YFSETQ come from the germline V gene. The CDR3 spans 15 residues. Trimming removed 0 bases from V and 7 bases from J, with 11 bases in between.

This clonotype was seen a few times. The chain uses TRBV10-2 and TRBJ2-3, with 9 bases aligning to TRBD1. Germline assignment: CDR1 WSHSY and CDR2 SAAADI. Germline trimming cut 7 bases from V and 2 bases from J; bases unmatched to any gene: 4. The CDR3 totals 14 residues. The CDR3 protein is CASTGTGNTDTQYF. The CDR3 region has the DNA TGCGCCAGCACCGGGACAGGGAACACAGATACGCAGTATTTT.

In this sample, this clonotype turned up many times. The CDR3 DNA reads TGCGCCAGCAGCCCCGGAAGGGTAGCGGGGATACAAGAGACCCAGTACTTC. It yields the protein CASSPGRVAGIQETQYF. The rearrangement joins TRBV5-1 to TRBJ2-5, with 8 bases that match TRBD2. Germline CDR1 reads SGHRS; CDR2 reads YFSETQ. This CDR3 contains 17 residues. J was trimmed by 2 bases and V by 4 bases; bases with no gene match: 13.

This chain joins TRBV7-9 and TRBJ2-5; possible D gene TRBD2, 6 bases. CDR1 is SEHNR and CDR2 is FQNEAQ in the germline V gene (reference sequence). The CDR3 consists of 11 residues. The ends were cut back, 10 bases at V and 1 base at J, with 7 bases in the middle. DNA of the CDR3: TGTGCCACCGGGGGCCAAGAGACCCAGTACTTC. Translated, it gives CATGGQETQYF. The complete variable domain, with remaining parts taken from reference TRBV7-9 and TRBJ2-5, reads DTGVSQNPRHKITKRGQNVTFRCDPISEHNRLYWYRQTLGQGPEFLTYFQNEAQLEKSRLLSDRFSAERPKGSFSTLEIQRTEQGDSAMYLCATGGQETQYFGPGTRLLVL.

This chain uses TRBV12-3 or TRBV12-4 with TRBJ2-5; D is ambiguous. The CDR3 spans 13 residues. The V end lost 3 bases, the J end lost 9 bases, and 14 bases lay between the germline ends. The CDR3 nucleotides are TGTGCCAGCAGTTTTCTGGCGCTCGAGGCCCAGTACTTC. This sequence encodes CASSFLALEAQYF.

In its sample, this clonotype was seen a few times. The chain is built from TRBV7-9 and TRBJ2-1, with TRBD2 matching over 9 bases. The ends lost 5 bases at V and 5 bases at J; junction bases unmatched: 10. CDR1 is SEHNR and CDR2 is FQNEAQ in the germline V gene (reference sequence). The CDR3 covers 16 residues. The chain's CDR3 is CASSRKSGRKDNEQFF. CDR3 sequence (DNA): TGTGCCAGCAGCCGAAAAAGCGGGAGGAAAGACAATGAGCAGTTCTTC.

This clonotype has only a few counts. The chain carries TRBV18 and TRBJ2-7, with 7 positions matching TRBD1. V gave up 3 bases and J gave up 6 bases; unmatched junction bases: 5. This CDR3 is built from 13 residues. Looked up from germline, CDR1 is KGHSH and CDR2 is LQKENI. DNA of the CDR3: TGTGCCAGCTCACCCGGGACAGTGGGCGAGCAGTACGTC. Its protein is CASSPGTVGEQYV.

The chain couples TRBV9 to TRBJ2-5; TRBD2 aligns across 9 bases. The trim removed 2 bases at V and 1 base at J, leaving 9 bases unmatched. CDR3 length: 17 residues. Germline V gene lookup returns CDR1 SGDLS and CDR2 YYNGEE. The CDR3 sequence is CASSVLAGNLPQETQYF. CDR3 bases: TGTGCCAGCAGCGTCCTAGCGGGGAACCTACCCCAAGAGACCCAGTACTTC.

The V gene is TRBV12-3 or TRBV12-4, the J gene TRBJ2-5, with 7 bases aligning to TRBD2. V lost 3 bases and J lost 2; bases outside the gene matches: 6. The CDR3 consists of 15 residues. This CDR3 reads CASSFGWGGQETQYF. The CDR3 DNA follows: TGTGCCAGCAGTTTTGGTTGGGGGGGACAAGAGACCCAGTACTTC.

This clonotype was detected a few times. This sequence joins TRBV19 and TRBJ2-7; 7 bases line up with TRBD1. CDR3 size: 14 residues. In germline, CDR1 is LNHDA, CDR2 SQIVND (reference sequence). The V gene end was trimmed by 5 bases and the J gene end by 5 bases; junction bases not matched to a gene: 9. CDR3 in amino acids: CASSPRTGVHEQYF. Written as DNA, the CDR3 is TGTGCCAGTAGTCCAAGGACAGGCGTGCACGAGCAGTACTTC.

Only a few counts were recorded for this clonotype. This chain connects TRBV6-2 or TRBV6-3 to TRBJ2-1; D perhaps matches TRBD1 (5 bases). V lost 5 bases to trimming and J lost 6 bases, with 17 bases between them. Germline assignment: CDR1 MNHEY and CDR2 SVGEGT. The CDR3 sequence is 15 residues long. DNA of the CDR3: TGTGCCAGCAGTGGCCCGTGGCAGGGTTCCAATGAGCAGTTCTTC. Translating it yields CASSGPWQGSNEQFF.